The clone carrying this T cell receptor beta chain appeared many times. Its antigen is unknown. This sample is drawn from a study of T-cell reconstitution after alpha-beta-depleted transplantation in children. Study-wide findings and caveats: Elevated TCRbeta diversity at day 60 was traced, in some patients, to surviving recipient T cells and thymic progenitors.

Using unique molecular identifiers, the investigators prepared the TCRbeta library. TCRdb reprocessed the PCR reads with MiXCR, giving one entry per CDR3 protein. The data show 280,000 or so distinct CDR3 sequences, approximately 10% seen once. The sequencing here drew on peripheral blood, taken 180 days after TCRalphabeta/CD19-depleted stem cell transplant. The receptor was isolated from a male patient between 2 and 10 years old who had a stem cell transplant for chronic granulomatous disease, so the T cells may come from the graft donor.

The CDR3 here is CASRIEGGLAGGGEQFF. CDR3 nucleotides: TGTGCCAGCAGGATAGAGGGGGGACTAGCGGGGGGCGGTGAGCAGTTCTTC. This rearrangement joins TRBV7-8 to TRBJ2-1; 15 positions agree with TRBD2. V shed 6 bases and J 9 bases; nucleotides not matched to a gene: 12. Per germline, CDR1 SGHVS and CDR2 FQNEAQ. The CDR3 has 17 residues.